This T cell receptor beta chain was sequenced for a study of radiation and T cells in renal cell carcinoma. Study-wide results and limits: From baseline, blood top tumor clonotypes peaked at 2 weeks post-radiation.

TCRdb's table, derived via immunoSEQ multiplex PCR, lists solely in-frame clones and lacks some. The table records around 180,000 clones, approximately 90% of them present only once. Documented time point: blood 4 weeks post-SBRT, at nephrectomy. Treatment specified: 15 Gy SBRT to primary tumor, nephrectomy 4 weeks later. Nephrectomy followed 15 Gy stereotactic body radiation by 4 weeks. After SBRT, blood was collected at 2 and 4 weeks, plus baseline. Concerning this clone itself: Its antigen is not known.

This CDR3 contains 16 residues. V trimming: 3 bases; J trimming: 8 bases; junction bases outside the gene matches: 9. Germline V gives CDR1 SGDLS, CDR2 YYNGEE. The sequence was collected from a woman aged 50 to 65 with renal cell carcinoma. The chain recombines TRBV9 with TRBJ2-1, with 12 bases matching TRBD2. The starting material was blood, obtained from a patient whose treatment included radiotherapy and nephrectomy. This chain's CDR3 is CASSAYLAGGEDEQFF. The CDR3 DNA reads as TGTGCCAGCAGCGCCTACCTAGCGGGGGGGGAGGATGAGCAGTTCTTC.